This TCR beta chain comes out of a study of blood T cells in healthy people across ages. General observations from the study: It was not known whether donors were CMV positive (a possible confounder of expanded clonotype changes).

Donors gave about 10 milliliters of peripheral blood apiece. Primed by a sample-barcoded 5' primer and a J-beta primer mix, a second PCR proceeded for roughly 7 to 12 cycles. A minimum of 2.5 million CDR3-containing paired-end reads was obtained for each sample. Via MiXCR, TCRdb re-called the 5' RACE reads, giving one row per CDR3 protein. The sample holds some 1,500,000 distinct CDR3 sequences, 40% to 45% seen once. To note about this clonotype: Its antigen remains unknown.

V lost 5 bases, J lost 5 bases, and 15 bases lay in between. The CDR3 spans 14 residues. CDR1 and CDR2 (germline): MNHEY, SVGAGI. The source is a young woman in good health. This chain links TRBV6-5 with TRBJ2-5; D is unresolved. The sample was blood. CDR3 sequence reads: CASSPPARPETQYF. CDR3 nucleotides: TGTGCCAGCAGTCCCCCGGCTAGACCGGAGACCCAGTACTTC.